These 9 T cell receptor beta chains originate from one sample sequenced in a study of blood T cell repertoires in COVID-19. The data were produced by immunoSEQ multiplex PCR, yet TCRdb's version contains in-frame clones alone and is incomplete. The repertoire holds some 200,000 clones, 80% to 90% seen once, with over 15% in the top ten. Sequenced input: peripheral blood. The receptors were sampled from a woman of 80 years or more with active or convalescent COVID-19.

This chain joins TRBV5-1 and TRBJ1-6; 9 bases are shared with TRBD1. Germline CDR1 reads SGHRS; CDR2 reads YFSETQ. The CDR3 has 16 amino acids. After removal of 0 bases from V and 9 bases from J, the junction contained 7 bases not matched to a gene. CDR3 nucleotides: TGCGCCAGCAGCTTGGACGGGACAGGGTCGGGTTCACCCCTCCACTTT. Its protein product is CASSLDGTGSGSPLHF.

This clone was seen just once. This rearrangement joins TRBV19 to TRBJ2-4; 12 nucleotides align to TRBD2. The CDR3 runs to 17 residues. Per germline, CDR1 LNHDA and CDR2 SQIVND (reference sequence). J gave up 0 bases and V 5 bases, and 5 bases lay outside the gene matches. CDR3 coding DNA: TGTGCCAGTAGTTTGACTAGCGGGGGCTTAGCCAAAAACATTCAGTACTTC. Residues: CASSLTSGGLAKNIQYF.

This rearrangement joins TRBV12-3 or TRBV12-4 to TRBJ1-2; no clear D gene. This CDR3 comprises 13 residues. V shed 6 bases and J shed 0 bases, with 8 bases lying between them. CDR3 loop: CASSRRANYGYTF. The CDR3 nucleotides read TGTGCCAGCAGCCGGCGGGCTAACTATGGCTACACCTTC.

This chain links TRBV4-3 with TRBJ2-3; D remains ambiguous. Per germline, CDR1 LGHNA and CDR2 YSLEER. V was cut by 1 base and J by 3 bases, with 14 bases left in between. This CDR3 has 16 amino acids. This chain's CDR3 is CASSQAGQLETDTQYF. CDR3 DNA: TGCGCCAGCAGCCAAGCTGGTCAGCTGGAGACAGATACGCAGTATTTT.

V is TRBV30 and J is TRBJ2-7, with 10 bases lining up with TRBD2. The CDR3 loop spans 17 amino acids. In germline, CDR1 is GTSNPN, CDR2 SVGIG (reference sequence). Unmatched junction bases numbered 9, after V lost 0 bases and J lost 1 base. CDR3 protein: CAWSVWMTSGFSYEQYF. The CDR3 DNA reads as TGTGCCTGGAGTGTATGGATGACTAGCGGGTTTTCCTACGAGCAGTACTTC.

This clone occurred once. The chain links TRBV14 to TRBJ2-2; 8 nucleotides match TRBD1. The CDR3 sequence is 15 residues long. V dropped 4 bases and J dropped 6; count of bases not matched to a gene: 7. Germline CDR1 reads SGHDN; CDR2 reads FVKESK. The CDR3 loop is CASSRQGTGAGELFF. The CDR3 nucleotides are TGTGCCAGCAGCCGACAGGGGACGGGCGCCGGGGAGCTGTTTTTT.

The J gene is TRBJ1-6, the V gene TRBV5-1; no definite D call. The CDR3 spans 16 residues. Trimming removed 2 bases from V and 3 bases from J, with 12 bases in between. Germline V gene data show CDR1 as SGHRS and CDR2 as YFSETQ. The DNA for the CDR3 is TGCGCCAGCAGCTTAGCGGGCCCCCACTATAATTCACCCCTCCACTTT. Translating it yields CASSLAGPHYNSPLHF.

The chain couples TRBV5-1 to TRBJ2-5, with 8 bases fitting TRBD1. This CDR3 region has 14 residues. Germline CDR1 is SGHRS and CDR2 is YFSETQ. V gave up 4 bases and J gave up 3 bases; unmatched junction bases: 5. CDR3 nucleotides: TGCGCCAGCAGCATGGGGACAGGAGAAGAGACCCAGTACTTC. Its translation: CASSMGTGEETQYF.

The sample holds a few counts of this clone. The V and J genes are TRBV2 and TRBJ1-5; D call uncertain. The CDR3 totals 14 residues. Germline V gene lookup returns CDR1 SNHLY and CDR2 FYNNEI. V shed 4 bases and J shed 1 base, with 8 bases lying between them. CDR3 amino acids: CASSAERSNQPQHF. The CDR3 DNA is TGTGCCAGCAGTGCAGAGAGGAGCAATCAGCCCCAGCATTTT.